This TCR beta chain was obtained from a study of identical twins (dated by TCRdb to 2016 to 2017). For the wider study: To test whether fetal clonotypes persist, the study used deep sequencing on TCR alpha and beta repertoires from monozygotic twins, unrelated adults of various ages, and cord blood. Replicate twin experiments were performed at different times using different library preparation protocols to rule out contamination. Points the paper makes about the study in general: Abundant cord blood beta clonotypes carried fewer insertions; young adult naive repertoires showed a weaker similar trend, while memory repertoires showed none. Zero-insertion analyses could be partly confounded by invariant T cells such as MAIT and iNKT, though diverse VJ usage argued against such confounding for most clonotypes. Because the same donors could not be followed over many years, the conclusions relied on cross-sectional statistical analysis. Out-of-frame TCR alpha sharing in monozygotic twins was systematically underestimated by recombination models, whereas sharing between unrelated individuals was in agreement with the recombination models. Out-of-frame TCR alpha sequences shared between twins showed an excess of low generation-probability sequences compared with coincidental sharing between unrelated individuals. In beta out-of-frame sequences, excess twin sharing was weaker, because having fewer shared sequences lowered the signal-to-noise ratio.

The sample holds a few counts of this clonotype. Its antigen remains unidentified. Base qualities are not recorded, but no much larger clone differs from it by a single base. At the junction V is shortened by 5 bases and J by 2 bases; bases outside the gene matches: 2. Reading from cysteine to phenylalanine, the CDR3 counts 15 amino acids. Only the CDR3 DNA stays, 45 bases, in frame from base 1. The CDR1 and CDR2 encoded by the germline V gene are SGHTA and FQGNSA. Every donor in the study was a healthy Caucasian. Libraries were made using 5' RACE. This sample was sequenced with an Illumina HiSeq 2000. A universal primer binding site was added through template switching, and the final cDNA carried a unique molecular identifier so that TCR cDNA molecules could be counted accurately. Specific primers in the conserved constant-segment region were used to synthesize first-strand cDNA for TCR alpha and beta chains. Each cDNA library was double barcoded, with a SMART-Mk sample barcode plus Illumina barcodes, to control for contamination. TruSeq adapter sequences, together with Illumina sample barcodes, were added in two successive PCR steps. Sequencing of the TCR alpha and beta cDNA libraries was done on the Illumina HiSeq platform using custom primers. Turning to the authors' computational methods: MiGEC processed the raw reads to extract unique molecular identifiers, while MiXCR was used to determine the CDR3 positions. Recombination models were inferred per individual with the repgenHMM and IGoR tools using an EM algorithm. Shared clonotypes were analyzed with the tcR package in R, and sharing was normalized by the product of cloneset sizes. Out-of-frame nonproductive sequences were analyzed to study raw recombination free of thymic and clonal selection effects. TCRdb reran the public reads through fastp at Q25 and MiXCR, keeping productive beta chains. A single entry per CDR3 protein holds the most common genes and DNA from its merged rows. TCRdb, not the authors, supplied the V and J calls. Present in this sample are about 1.7 million distinct CDR3 sequences, around a third of which were seen just once. The ten largest clones capture about 0.27% of the sample.

This clonotype originated in a newborn girl in good health. The sample taken for sequencing was cord blood. The V and J genes are TRBV7-2 and TRBJ1-6; 8 nucleotides in the junction match TRBD1. Read as DNA, the sequence is TGTGCCAGCAGCGGACAGGGAACCTATAATTCACCCCTCCACTTT. This yields the protein CASSGQGTYNSPLHF.